This T cell receptor beta chain was captured by sequencing in a study of early T cells in non-severe SARS-CoV-2 infection. Study-level findings and limits: Anti-spike CD8 specificities were favored by VDJdb matching, whose results missed private and CD4 specificities.

TCRdb re-analysed the 5' RACE reads in MiXCR, keeping a single row per CDR3 protein. The sample lists roughly 35,000 distinct CDR3 sequences, roughly 5.9% seen once, with around 24% in the top ten. This clonotype occurred a few times. Its antigen is undetermined. Input material: whole blood. The source is an adult who was a healthcare worker with PCR-confirmed SARS-CoV-2 infection or an uninfected control (not recorded which).

CDR3 sequence: CASNQGSGTEAFF. CDR3 DNA: TGTGCCAGCAACCAAGGTAGTGGCACTGAAGCTTTCTTT. The rearrangement uses TRBV27 and TRBJ1-1; D is unclear. CDR3 size: 13 residues. Per germline, CDR1 MNHEY and CDR2 SMNVEV (reference sequence). V was shortened by 7 bases and J by 4 bases, with 13 bases between the two germline ends.